This entry lists 28 T cell receptor beta chains sequenced from one sample in a study of identical twins. From the 5' RACE reads, TCRdb called clonotypes with MiXCR, one entry per CDR3 protein. The table records about 530,000 distinct CDR3 sequences, roughly 15% of them present only once. This sample was shared with a second study, whose subject was yellow fever vaccine responses in identical twins.

The sequenced sample consisted of CD4+ T cells sorted from blood. The receptors originated from a woman between 18 and 29 years old in good health.

This sequence joins TRBV3-1 and TRBJ2-2; the D gene is possibly TRBD2 (5 bases). V was cut by 4 bases and J by 6 bases, with 18 bases left in between. The CDR3 is 16 residues long. Germline values: CDR1 LGHDT, CDR2 YNNKEL (reference sequence). CDR3 nucleotides: TGTGCCAGCAGCCGCGCTAGCACCCGCAAAGCCGGGGAGCTGTTTTTT. This gives the protein CASSRASTRKAGELFF.

The gene calls are TRBV10-3 and TRBJ1-3; TRBD1 is a possible D gene (6 bases). The CDR3 length is 15 residues. Between the trimmed V and J ends, which lost 6 bases and 7 bases, there was a span of 19 bases. Germline V gene data show CDR1 as ENHRY and CDR2 as SYGVKD. CDR3 bases: TGTGCCATCAGGTTAACAGGGTTTTCGGAGAACACCATATATTTT. This encodes CAIRLTGFSENTIYF.

This clonotype was seen ten or more times. J is TRBJ2-1 and V is TRBV7-2; no reliable D call. Trimming took off 9 bases at V and 0 bases at J, with 12 bases between the two ends. This CDR3 is built from 14 residues. In germline, CDR1 is SGHTA, CDR2 FQGNSA. The CDR3 loop is CARGNRGSYNEQFF. The DNA for the CDR3 is TGTGCCAGGGGAAATAGAGGCTCCTACAATGAGCAGTTCTTC.

The chain links TRBV2 to TRBJ1-1, with 8 bases that match TRBD1. V lost 6 bases and J lost 1; bases outside the gene matches: 7. Per germline, CDR1 SNHLY and CDR2 FYNNEI. CDR3 length equals 15 residues. The CDR3 sequence: CASSPTDRANTEAFF. The CDR3 DNA is TGTGCCAGCAGCCCAACGGACAGGGCGAACACTGAAGCTTTCTTT.

The chain has TRBV29-1 and TRBJ1-3; D might be TRBD1 (5 bases). The ends were cut back, 7 bases at V and 0 bases at J, with 13 bases in the middle. The CDR3 spans 14 residues. Per the germline V gene, CDR1 is SQVTM and CDR2 is ANQGSEA. As DNA, the CDR3 is TGCAGCGACGCCGACAGTCGCTCTGGAAACACCATATATTTT. It translates to CSDADSRSGNTIYF. The variable domain in full, with the rest retrieved from reference TRBV29-1 and TRBJ1-3, is SAVISQKPSRDICQRGTSLTIQCQVDSQVTMMFWYRQQPGQSLTLIATANQGSEATYESGFVIDKFPISRPNLTFSTLTVSNMSPEDSSIYLCSDADSRSGNTIYFGEGSWLTVV.

This clonotype was seen more than once but under ten times. The chain has TRBV19 and TRBJ2-5, with 7 bases identical to TRBD1. The germline V gene encodes CDR1 LNHDA and CDR2 SQIVND (reference sequence). The CDR3 totals 14 residues. V gave up 1 base and J gave up 4 bases; unmatched junction bases: 3. DNA of the CDR3: TGTGCCAGTAGTATAGCGACAGGGTCAGAGACCCAGTACTTC. Residues: CASSIATGSETQYF.

There are a few counts of this clonotype. The V gene is TRBV7-2, the J gene TRBJ2-5; 12 nucleotides align to TRBD2. Germline V lookup: CDR1 SGHTA, CDR2 FQGNSA. J lost 5 bases, V lost 6 bases, and 7 bases had no gene match. The CDR3 runs 15 residues. CDR3 amino acids: CASRPGLAGRETQYF. CDR3 DNA: TGTGCCAGCAGGCCCGGACTAGCGGGGAGGGAGACCCAGTACTTC.

The rearrangement uses TRBV20-1 and TRBJ1-5, with TRBD1 matching over 7 bases. The CDR3 extends over 14 amino acids. The V gene end was trimmed by 5 bases and the J gene end by 4 bases; junction bases not matched to a gene: 8. Germline CDR1 and CDR2: DFQATT and SNEGSKA (reference sequence). CDR3 coding DNA: TGCAGTGCTCGCCCCGGACAGGTAAATCAGCCCCAGCATTTT. Protein: CSARPGQVNQPQHF.

The table lists this clonotype with a few counts. The gene calls are TRBV3-1 and TRBJ2-2; 7 nucleotides align to TRBD2. The CDR3 totals 17 residues. Trimming at V came to 4 bases and at J to 0 bases, leaving 8 bases not matched to a gene. In germline, CDR1 is LGHDT, CDR2 YNNKEL (reference sequence). The CDR3 DNA sequence: TGTGCCAGCAGCCCTCCGGGGAGGGTCGCGAACACCGGGGAGCTGTTTTTT. Translated, it gives CASSPPGRVANTGELFF.

The gene calls are TRBV27 and TRBJ2-1; TRBD2 aligns across 12 bases. This CDR3 contains 20 residues. V was clipped by 3 bases and J by 6 bases; unmatched bases: 18. Germline V gene data show CDR1 as MNHEY and CDR2 as SMNVEV (reference sequence). CDR3 protein: CASSLGWTSGNLGYFNEQFF. CDR3 in DNA: TGTGCCAGCAGTTTGGGGTGGACTAGCGGGAACCTCGGATACTTCAATGAGCAGTTCTTC.

The chain recombines TRBV6-5 with TRBJ1-2; weak D call: TRBD1 (5 bases). The CDR3 length is 11 residues. V lost 6 bases and J lost 4, with 6 bases in between. Germline V gives CDR1 MNHEY, CDR2 SVGAGI. In DNA form, the CDR3 reads TGTGCCAGCAGAGGGGCCTATGGCTACACCTTC. Translated, it gives CASRGAYGYTF.

The chain couples TRBV18 to TRBJ2-4; either TRBD1 or TRBD2 may fit D (5 bases each). Trimming stripped 3 bases from V and 9 bases from J, with 18 bases between. CDR3 length: 15 residues. Germline-derived CDR1 and CDR2 are KGHSH and LQKENI. The CDR3 loop reads CASSPGGSSLGIQYF. Here the CDR3 DNA reads TGTGCCAGCTCACCTGGGGGTTCCTCTCTTGGCATTCAGTACTTC.

This clonotype was recorded a few times. The chain recombines TRBV5-1 with TRBJ2-5, with a weak D call TRBD2 (6 bases). V was shortened by 2 bases and J by 1 base, with 9 bases between the two germline ends. Looked up from germline, CDR1 is SGHRS and CDR2 is YFSETQ. This CDR3 comprises 14 residues. The CDR3 sequence is CASSFTSPQETQYF. In DNA, the CDR3 is TGCGCCAGCAGCTTCACTAGCCCCCAAGAGACCCAGTACTTC.

This clonotype has more than one count but fewer than ten. This sequence joins TRBV4-2 and TRBJ2-1, with a tentative D call TRBD2 (6 bases). This CDR3 spans 13 amino acids. V was shortened by 4 bases and J by 10 bases, with 14 bases between the two germline ends. Germline lookup yields CDR1 LGHNA and CDR2 YNFKEQ. The CDR3 nucleotides are TGTGCCAGCAGCCCCGACGGCGGGACGGAGCAGTTCTTC. Its protein product is CASSPDGGTEQFF.

In this sample, this clonotype turned up a few times. The chain combines TRBV11-2 with TRBJ2-7; 8 bases map to TRBD2. V dropped 2 bases and J dropped 6; count of bases not matched to a gene: 12. The germline gives CDR1 SGHAT, CDR2 FQNNGV. This CDR3 has 16 residues. CDR3 sequence (DNA): TGTGCCAGCAGCTTACTACCCGGGACTAGTAGGGTCGAGCAGTACTTC. It is translated as CASSLLPGTSRVEQYF. The full variable domain, rest sourced from reference TRBV11-2 and TRBJ2-7, is EAGVAQSPRYKIIEKRQSVAFWCNPISGHATLYWYQQILGQGPKLLIQFQNNGVVDDSQLPKDRFSAERLKGVDSTLKIQPAKLEDSAVYLCASSLLPGTSRVEQYFGPGTRLTVT.

This chain uses TRBV20-1 with TRBJ2-7; 7 bases agree with TRBD1. V lost 5 bases to trimming and J lost 2 bases; unmatched junction nucleotides: 3. The germline V gene encodes CDR1 DFQATT and CDR2 SNEGSKA (reference sequence). This CDR3 has 12 amino acids. The CDR3 protein is CSARTGAYEQYF. CDR3 nucleotides: TGCAGTGCTCGGACAGGAGCCTACGAGCAGTACTTC.

This clonotype occurred many times. The genes are TRBV12-3 or TRBV12-4 and TRBJ1-5; the match to TRBD1 covers 7 bases. This CDR3 contains 14 residues. Germline trimming cut 2 bases from V and 4 bases from J; bases unmatched to any gene: 2. Written as DNA, the CDR3 is TGTGCCAGCAGTTTAACGACAGGGAATCAGCCCCAGCATTTT. It is translated as CASSLTTGNQPQHF.

This clonotype was detected only a few times. The V call is TRBV15, the J call TRBJ2-1; 8 positions agree with TRBD1. This CDR3 is built from 14 residues. The junction had 9 bases not matched to a gene; V was cut back by 6 bases and J by 8 bases. Germline V gene lookup returns CDR1 LNHNV and CDR2 YYDKDF (reference sequence). DNA for the CDR3: TGTGCCACCAGTTTGGCAGGGGGCAAGGATGAGCAGTTCTTC. It specifies CATSLAGGKDEQFF.

The chain combines TRBV19 with TRBJ2-3; D not certain. The V end was cut by 8 bases, the J end by 3 bases, with 15 bases between. The CDR3 runs to 14 residues. Germline assignment: CDR1 LNHDA and CDR2 SQIVND (reference sequence). The DNA of the CDR3 is TGTGCCAGTGCCGCGCCGGCAAGGACAGATACGCAGTATTTT. Translating gives CASAAPARTDTQYF.

The sample holds a few counts of this clonotype. V is TRBV7-9 and J is TRBJ1-5; 10 bases line up with TRBD1. The CDR3 loop spans 15 amino acids. Germline V gene sequence: CDR1 SEHNR, CDR2 FQNEAQ (reference sequence). Trimming took 6 bases from V and 5 from J; bases not matched to a gene: 7. The CDR3 reads CASSPGTGVHQPQHF. The DNA of the CDR3 is TGTGCCAGCAGTCCCGGGACAGGGGTACATCAGCCCCAGCATTTT. The full variable domain, rest sourced from reference TRBV7-9 and TRBJ1-5, is DTGVSQNPRHKITKRGQNVTFRCDPISEHNRLYWYRQTLGQGPEFLTYFQNEAQLEKSRLLSDRFSAERPKGSFSTLEIQRTEQGDSAMYLCASSPGTGVHQPQHFGDGTRLSIL.

In this sample, this clonotype turned up once. The rearrangement links TRBV2 to TRBJ2-1; D is possibly TRBD2 (6 bases). The CDR3 consists of 13 residues. CDR1 is SNHLY, CDR2 FYNNEI, per germline. V was clipped by 3 bases and J by 11 bases, with 14 bases between them. The CDR3, as DNA: TGTGCCAGCAGTGATATGCGCGCGGGACAGCAGTTCTTC. Amino acid sequence: CASSDMRAGQQFF. Full variable domain (rest looked up from reference TRBV2 and TRBJ2-1): EPEVTQTPSHQVTQMGQEVILRCVPISNHLYFYWYRQILGQKVEFLVSFYNNEISEKSEIFDDQFSVERPDGSNFTLKIRSTKLEDSAMYFCASSDMRAGQQFFGPGTRLTVL.

The chain joins TRBV7-9 to TRBJ2-2; 7 bases match TRBD1. After removal of 5 bases from V and 4 bases from J, the junction contained 10 bases not matched to a gene. The CDR3 length is 16 residues. From germline, CDR1 is SEHNR and CDR2 FQNEAQ (reference sequence). The CDR3 here is CASSPGQVKVTGELFF. Written as DNA, the CDR3 is TGTGCCAGCAGCCCAGGACAGGTCAAGGTCACCGGGGAGCTGTTTTTT.

This clonotype was picked up a small number of times. This chain's CDR3 is CASSPGTTVHNEQFF. For the CDR3, the DNA is TGCGCCAGCAGCCCAGGGACTACCGTACACAATGAGCAGTTCTTC. The chain links TRBV5-1 to TRBJ2-1, with 7 bases matching TRBD2. Germline V CDR1 and CDR2: SGHRS, YFSETQ. Losses at the gene ends were 4 bases for V and 5 bases for J; bases not matched to a gene: 9. The CDR3 contains 15 residues.

This clonotype was observed a few times. The chain links TRBV5-1 to TRBJ2-7, with TRBD2 matching over 10 bases. The CDR3 contains 15 residues. Germline CDR1 SGHRS, CDR2 YFSETQ. Germline trimming cut 4 bases from V and 2 bases from J; bases unmatched to any gene: 6. CDR3 protein: CASSRWTSGAYEQYF. The CDR3 nucleotides are TGCGCCAGCAGCAGGTGGACTAGCGGAGCCTACGAGCAGTACTTC.

This clonotype showed up just a few times. The V call is TRBV18, the J call TRBJ1-1, with 7 bases identical to TRBD1. The CDR3 has 12 amino acids. J was trimmed by 8 bases and V by 6 bases; bases with no gene match: 6. Germline CDR1 reads KGHSH; CDR2 reads LQKENI. The CDR3 spells CASSAGTVEAFF. The CDR3 nucleotides read TGTGCCAGCTCGGCCGGGACAGTGGAAGCTTTCTTT.

This chain joins TRBV12-3 or TRBV12-4 and TRBJ2-3, with D perhaps matching TRBD1 or TRBD2 (5 bases each). This CDR3 is built from 13 residues. The V end was cut by 10 bases, the J end by 1 base, with 12 bases between. The CDR3 is CATTGTRTDTQYF. The CDR3 bases are TGTGCCACGACCGGGACGCGCACAGATACGCAGTATTTT.

This clonotype was counted a few times. The CDR3 DNA reads as TGTGCCAGTAGTATAGGGATAACAGGGAGCTCCTACAATGAGCAGTTCTTC. It translates to CASSIGITGSSYNEQFF. The rearrangement uses TRBV19 and TRBJ2-1, with D maybe TRBD1 (6 bases). V lost 1 base to trimming and J lost 0 bases, with 13 bases between them. Germline CDR1 LNHDA, CDR2 SQIVND (reference sequence). This CDR3 region has 17 residues.

This clonotype was seen a few times. V usage is TRBV12-3 or TRBV12-4 and J usage is TRBJ2-7, with a tentative D call TRBD2 (6 bases). Trimming cost V 0 bases and J 2 bases, with 11 bases left between them. There are 15 residues in the CDR3. In DNA form, the CDR3 reads TGTGCCAGCAGTTTAGCGAGTCCGGGAGCCTACGAGCAGTACTTC. Translation gives CASSLASPGAYEQYF.